This T cell receptor beta chain was sequenced in a study of blood T cell repertoires in COVID-19. Across the study: Whether acute or convalescent, the COVID-19 samples came from the United States, Italy and Spain.

Libraries were prepared by immunoSEQ multiplex PCR; TCRdb keeps only in-frame clonotypes and omits some of them. Here the sample spans hundreds of thousands of clones, over 75% being singletons. This clone was counted a few times. From germline, CDR1 is SNHLY and CDR2 FYNNEI. V dropped 8 bases and J dropped 2 bases, with 14 bases sitting between them. The length of the CDR3 is 14 residues. The TCR was taken from a woman aged 60-75 years who had recovered from COVID-19. The sample was PBMCs or T cells enriched from blood (not recorded which). The chain is built from TRBV2 and TRBJ2-3; TRBD2 is a possible D gene (5 bases). CDR3 nucleotide sequence: TGTGCCAGCTGTATCGGCGGGTTCACAGATACGCAGTATTTT. Its protein is CASCIGGFTDTQYF.